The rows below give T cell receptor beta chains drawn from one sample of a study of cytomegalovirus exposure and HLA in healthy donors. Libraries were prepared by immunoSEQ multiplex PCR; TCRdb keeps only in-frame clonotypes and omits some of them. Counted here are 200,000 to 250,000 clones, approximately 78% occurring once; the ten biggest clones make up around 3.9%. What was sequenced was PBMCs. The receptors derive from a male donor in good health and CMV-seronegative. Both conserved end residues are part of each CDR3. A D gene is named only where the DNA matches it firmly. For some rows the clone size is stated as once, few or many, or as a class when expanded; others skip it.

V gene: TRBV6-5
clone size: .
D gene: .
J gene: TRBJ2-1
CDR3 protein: CASKGSRSYNEQFF
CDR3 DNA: TGTGCCAGCAAGGGGTCGCGCTCCTACAATGAGCAGTTCTTC

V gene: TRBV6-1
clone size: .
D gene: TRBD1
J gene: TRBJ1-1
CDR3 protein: CASSFAMGQGTEAFF
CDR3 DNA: TGTGCCAGCAGTTTCGCAATGGGACAGGGAACTGAAGCTTTCTTT

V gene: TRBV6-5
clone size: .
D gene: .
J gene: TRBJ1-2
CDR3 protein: CASSSTQLYGYTF
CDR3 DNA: TGTGCCAGCAGCTCGACACAATTATATGGCTACACCTTC

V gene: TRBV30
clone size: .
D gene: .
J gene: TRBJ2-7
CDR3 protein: CAWSVLGLAMTYEQYF
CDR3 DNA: TGTGCCTGGAGTGTACTCGGGCTAGCGATGACCTACGAGCAGTACTTC

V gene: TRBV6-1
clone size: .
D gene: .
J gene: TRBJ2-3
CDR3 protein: CASRTVNTQYF
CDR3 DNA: TGTGCCAGCAGGACAGTAAATACGCAGTATTTT

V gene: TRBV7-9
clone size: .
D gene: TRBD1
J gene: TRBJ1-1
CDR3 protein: CASSLLTGGWDTEAFF
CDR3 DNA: TGTGCCAGCAGCTTGTTAACAGGGGGCTGGGACACTGAAGCTTTCTTT

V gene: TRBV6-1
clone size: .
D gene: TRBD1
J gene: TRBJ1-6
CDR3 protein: CASRQGGQGWSPLHF
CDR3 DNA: TGTGCCAGCAGACAGGGCGGACAGGGATGGTCACCCCTCCACTTT

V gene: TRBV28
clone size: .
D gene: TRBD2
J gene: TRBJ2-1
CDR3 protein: CASSLGWGGQFF
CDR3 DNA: TGTGCCAGCAGTTTAGGGTGGGGGGGGCAGTTCTTC

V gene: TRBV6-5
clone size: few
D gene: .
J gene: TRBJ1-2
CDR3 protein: CASTPDRSYGYTF
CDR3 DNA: TGTGCCAGCACCCCAGACAGATCCTATGGCTACACCTTC

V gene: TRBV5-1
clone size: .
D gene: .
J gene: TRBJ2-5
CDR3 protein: CASSIQETQYF
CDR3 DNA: TGCGCCAGCAGCATACAAGAGACCCAGTACTTC

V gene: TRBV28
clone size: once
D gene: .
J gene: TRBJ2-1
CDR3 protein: CASTRLRGEQFF
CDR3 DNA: TGTGCCAGCACCAGACTCCGAGGTGAGCAGTTCTTC

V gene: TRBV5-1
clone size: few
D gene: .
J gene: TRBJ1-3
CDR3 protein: CASSLEQGVGNTIYF
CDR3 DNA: TGCGCCAGCAGCTTGGAACAGGGTGTTGGAAACACCATATATTTT

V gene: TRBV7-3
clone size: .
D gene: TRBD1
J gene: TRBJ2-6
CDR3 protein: CASSPRGLGANVLTF
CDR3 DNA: TGTGCCAGCAGCCCAAGGGGGCTTGGGGCCAACGTCCTGACTTTC